These 18 T cell receptor beta chains were all obtained from the same sample, sequenced in a study of T cells in Graves' hyperthyroidism and ophthalmopathy. Researchers amplified the TCR beta CDR3 regions from RNA transcripts. First-round RT-PCR targeting the TCR CDR3 was performed with the HTBI primer set. TCRdb reprocessed the multiplex PCR reads with MiXCR, giving one entry per CDR3 protein. The sample holds approximately 720,000 distinct CDR3 sequences, roughly a sixth seen once. The sample taken for sequencing was blood. Receptors were obtained from a woman between 50 and 59 years old with Graves' hyperthyroidism that later progressed to Graves' ophthalmopathy.

Of note for this clonotype: The junction does not match germline at one end; this may be a read error. The genes are TRBV12-3 or TRBV12-4 and TRBJ2-2, with 10 bases identical to TRBD1. CDR3 length equals 16 residues. CDR3 in DNA: TGTGCCTGCAGTAAAGACAGGGGGCGATTCACCGGGGAGCTGTTTTTT. Its translation is CACSKDRGRFTGELFF.

This rearrangement joins TRBV20-1 to TRBJ1-1; the D is unclear. Germline CDR1 reads DFQATT; CDR2 reads SNEGSKA (reference sequence). This CDR3 region has 16 residues. V was clipped by 1 base and J by 6 bases, with 21 bases between them. The CDR3 is CSARVMGTNIDAEAFF. The CDR3 region has the DNA TGCAGTGCTAGAGTCATGGGAACTAACATTGACGCTGAAGCTTTCTTT.

This clonotype showed up many times. The V gene is TRBV5-1, the J gene TRBJ2-3, with 8 bases lining up with TRBD1. Trimming removed 3 bases from V and 4 bases from J; junction bases left unmatched: 7. This CDR3 comprises 15 residues. The germline gives CDR1 SGHRS, CDR2 YFSETQ. CDR3 coding DNA: TGCGCCAGCAGCTCCCCAGGGGGCCGCTCAGATACGCAGTATTTT. It translates to CASSSPGGRSDTQYF.

The chain couples TRBV9 to TRBJ2-5; 7 nucleotides agree with TRBD1. The junction had 4 bases not matched to a gene; V was cut back by 3 bases and J by 2 bases. The CDR3 runs to 14 residues. Germline V gene data show CDR1 as SGDLS and CDR2 as YYNGEE. This chain's CDR3 is CASSAGTAQETQYF. In DNA, the CDR3 is TGTGCCAGCAGCGCAGGGACAGCTCAAGAGACCCAGTACTTC.

This clonotype came up many times. V and J are TRBV11-2 and TRBJ1-2; D is unclear. The V gene's germline CDR1 is SGHAT and CDR2 FQNNGV. This CDR3 is built from 15 residues. V lost 2 bases to trimming and J lost 0 bases, with 10 bases between them. The CDR3 reads CASSLYSPSNYGYTF. CDR3 bases: TGTGCCAGCAGCTTATACTCACCCTCTAACTATGGCTACACCTTC.

This clonotype was counted ten times or more. The J gene is TRBJ1-2, the V gene TRBV5-5; 7 bases are a match to TRBD1. Germline trimming cut 5 bases from V and 3 bases from J; bases unmatched to any gene: 7. CDR1 is SGHKS, CDR2 YYEKEE, per germline (reference sequence). The CDR3 consists of 14 residues. The CDR3 region is CASRPTGSDYGYTF. CDR3 DNA: TGTGCCAGCAGACCGACAGGGTCTGACTATGGCTACACCTTC.

This clonotype was detected a few times. The gene calls are TRBV11-3 and TRBJ2-5; tentatively, D is TRBD2 (5 bases). CDR3 length: 16 residues. Germline-derived CDR1 and CDR2 are SGHNT and YENEEA. V shed 3 bases and J shed 4 bases, with 18 bases lying between them. CDR3 region: CASSFSSDSRGETQYF. The CDR3 DNA reads TGTGCCAGCAGCTTTAGTAGCGACTCTCGAGGAGAGACCCAGTACTTC.

The table lists this clonotype with a few counts. The chain combines TRBV20-1 with TRBJ1-1, with 9 positions matching TRBD1. Germline V gives CDR1 DFQATT, CDR2 SNEGSKA (reference sequence). V lost 6 bases to trimming and J lost 7 bases; unmatched junction nucleotides: 15. The CDR3 contains 15 residues. For the CDR3, the DNA is TGCAGTGCCCCACCCCCCTCACAGGGGGCTGATGAAGCTTTCTTT. Translation: CSAPPPSQGADEAFF.

This clonotype was counted ten times or more. The V call is TRBV12-3 or TRBV12-4, the J call TRBJ1-4; no reliable D call. The V and J ends lost 6 bases and 4 bases respectively, with 9 bases between them. The CDR3 covers 13 residues. The CDR3 loop is CASSQEFNEKLFF. CDR3 bases: TGTGCCAGCAGCCAGGAGTTTAATGAAAAACTGTTTTTT.

Only a few counts were recorded for this clonotype. The CDR3 spells CSARIPGGGTQPQHF. CDR3 in DNA: TGCAGTGCTAGAATTCCCGGGGGGGGAACCCAGCCCCAGCATTTT. This rearrangement joins TRBV20-1 to TRBJ1-5; D is possibly TRBD1 (5 bases). The CDR3 contains 15 residues. Germline CDR1 DFQATT, CDR2 SNEGSKA (reference sequence). The V end was cut by 2 bases, the J end by 7 bases, with 18 bases between.

This clonotype has at least ten counts. The chain uses TRBV7-9 and TRBJ2-3, with 10 positions matching TRBD1. J gave up 6 bases and V 1 base, and 4 bases lay outside the gene matches. This CDR3 has 15 amino acids. The V gene's germline CDR1 is SEHNR and CDR2 FQNEAQ (reference sequence). CDR3 loop: CASSLEGQGRDTQYF. The CDR3 DNA reads TGTGCCAGCAGCTTAGAGGGACAGGGGCGTGATACGCAGTATTTT.

This clonotype was detected a few times. The chain recombines TRBV18 with TRBJ2-1; maybe TRBD2 (5 bases). From germline, CDR1 is KGHSH and CDR2 LQKENI. Deletions cut 5 bases from V and 0 bases from J, with 11 bases between. This CDR3 spans 15 amino acids. The CDR3 nucleotides read TGTGCCAGCTCAACAAGCGGAGGCTCCTACAATGAGCAGTTCTTC. It encodes CASSTSGGSYNEQFF.

This clonotype was seen more than once but under ten times. This sequence joins TRBV7-9 and TRBJ2-1, with 9 bases matching TRBD1. CDR1 SEHNR and CDR2 FQNEAQ come from the germline V gene (reference sequence). This CDR3 contains 15 residues. Trimming removed 4 bases from V and 5 bases from J; junction bases left unmatched: 6. CDR3 nucleotide sequence: TGTGCCAGCAGCTACTTACAGGGGGCGGACAATGAGCAGTTCTTC. This gives the protein CASSYLQGADNEQFF.

This clonotype was seen only a few times. The chain couples TRBV27 to TRBJ1-1; D perhaps matches TRBD1 (6 bases). The CDR3 runs to 15 residues. Trimming stripped 5 bases from V and 0 bases from J, with 13 bases between. Per the germline V gene, CDR1 is MNHEY and CDR2 is SMNVEV (reference sequence). CDR3: CASSARQDMNTEAFF. Here the CDR3 DNA reads TGTGCCAGCAGTGCCAGACAGGATATGAACACTGAAGCTTTCTTT.

This clonotype was recorded at least ten times. The chain couples TRBV20-1 to TRBJ2-1; 9 nucleotides line up with TRBD2. This CDR3 has 15 amino acids. Trimming cost V 6 bases and J 3 bases; bases outside gene matches: 9. Germline CDR1 reads DFQATT; CDR2 reads SNEGSKA (reference sequence). The CDR3 DNA sequence: TGCAGTGCCCCGCGGGGGGGCGCCAACTACAATGAGCAGTTCTTC. It codes for CSAPRGGANYNEQFF.

The sample holds many counts of this clonotype. The chain joins TRBV12-3 or TRBV12-4 to TRBJ2-5, with D perhaps assigned TRBD1 or TRBD2 (6 bases each). V was clipped by 8 bases and J by 4 bases, with 20 bases between them. CDR3 size: 15 residues. This CDR3 is CASGRQVLGGETQYF. Written as DNA, the CDR3 is TGTGCCAGCGGAAGACAGGTCCTCGGGGGAGAGACCCAGTACTTC.

The chain uses TRBV2 and TRBJ2-3, with D tentatively TRBD2 (5 bases). CDR1 is SNHLY, CDR2 FYNNEI, per germline. Trimming shortened V by 0 bases and J by 3 bases, and 16 bases separated the two germline ends. This CDR3 is built from 17 residues. The CDR3 region is CASSEALETTGTDTQYF. The CDR3, as DNA: TGTGCCAGCAGTGAAGCGCTCGAGACGACGGGGACAGATACGCAGTATTTT. The entire variable domain, with the rest obtained from reference TRBV2 and TRBJ2-3, is as follows: EPEVTQTPSHQVTQMGQEVILRCVPISNHLYFYWYRQILGQKVEFLVSFYNNEISEKSEIFDDQFSVERPDGSNFTLKIRSTKLEDSAMYFCASSEALETTGTDTQYFGPGTRLTVL.

This clonotype has more than one count but fewer than ten. The CDR3 nucleotides read TGCAGTGCTCCTTCTAGCGGGGGCACAGATACGCAGTATTTT. Protein sequence: CSAPSSGGTDTQYF. The V call is TRBV20-1, the J call TRBJ2-3; 9 positions match TRBD2. Germline V gives CDR1 DFQATT, CDR2 SNEGSKA (reference sequence). Trimming at V came to 5 bases and at J to 1 base, leaving 4 bases not matched to a gene. There are 14 residues in the CDR3.